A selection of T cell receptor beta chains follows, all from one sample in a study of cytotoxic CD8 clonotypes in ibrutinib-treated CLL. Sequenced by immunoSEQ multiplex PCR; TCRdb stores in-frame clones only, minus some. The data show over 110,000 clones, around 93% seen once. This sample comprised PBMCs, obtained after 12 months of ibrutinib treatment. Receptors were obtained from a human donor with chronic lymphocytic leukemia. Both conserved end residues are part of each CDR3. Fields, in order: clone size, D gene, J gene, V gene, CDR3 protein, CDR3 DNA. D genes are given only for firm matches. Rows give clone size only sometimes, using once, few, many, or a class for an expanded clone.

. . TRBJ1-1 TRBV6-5 CASSYITGSTEAFF TGTGCCAGCAGTTACATTACAGGGTCGACTGAAGCTTTCTTT
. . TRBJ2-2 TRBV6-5 CASRRGYGLFF TGTGCCAGCAGGAGGGGTTATGGGCTGTTTTTT
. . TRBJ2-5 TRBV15 CATSREHGQTRGETQYF TGTGCCACCAGCAGAGAGCACGGGCAGACTCGGGGAGAGACCCAGTACTTC
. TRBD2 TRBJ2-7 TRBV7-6 CASSLLGSGRATHYEQYF TGTGCCAGCAGCTTACTTGGTAGCGGGAGGGCGACCCACTACGAGCAGTACTTC
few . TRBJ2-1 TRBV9 CASSVASADNEQFF TGTGCCAGCAGCGTAGCGTCAGCCGACAATGAGCAGTTCTTC
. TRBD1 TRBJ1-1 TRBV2 CASSRQGSYTEAFF TGTGCCAGCAGCCGACAGGGTTCGTACACTGAAGCTTTCTTT
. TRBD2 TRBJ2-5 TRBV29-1 CSVTSGRSPETQYF TGCAGCGTTACAAGCGGGAGGAGTCCTGAGACCCAGTACTTC
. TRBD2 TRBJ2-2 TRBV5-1 CASSLAGSGGRAVELFF TGCGCCAGCAGCTTGGCCGGCTCTGGCGGGAGGGCTGTGGAGCTGTTTTTT
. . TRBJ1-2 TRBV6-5 CASRTRGAGNYGYTF TGTGCCAGCAGGACACGTGGGGCTGGGAACTATGGCTACACCTTC
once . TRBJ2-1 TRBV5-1 CASSLAPENYNNEQFF TGCGCCAGCAGCTTGGCCCCCGAAAACTACAACAATGAGCAGTTCTTC
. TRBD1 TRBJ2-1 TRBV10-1 CASSEEGRGRSEQFF TGCGCCAGCAGTGAGGAGGGCAGGGGGCGGAGTGAGCAGTTCTTC
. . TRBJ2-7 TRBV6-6 CASTSLVGYEQYF TGTGCCAGCACTTCTCTAGTGGGCTACGAGCAGTACTTC
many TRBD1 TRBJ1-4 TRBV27 CASSFRQGVLEKLFF TGTGCCAGCAGTTTCCGACAGGGAGTTTTGGAAAAACTGTTTTTT
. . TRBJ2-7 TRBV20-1 CSASGAYEQYF TGCAGTGCTAGCGGGGCCTACGAGCAGTACTTC
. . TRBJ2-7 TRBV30 CAWRGHREQYF TGTGCCTGGAGGGGTCACCGCGAGCAGTACTTC
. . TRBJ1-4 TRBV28 CASRAFQATNEKLFF TGTGCCAGCCGTGCCTTCCAGGCAACTAATGAAAAACTGTTTTTT
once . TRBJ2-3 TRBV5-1 CASSFEGTDTQYF TGCGCCAGCAGCTTCGAGGGCACAGATACGCAGTATTTT
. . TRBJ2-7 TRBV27 CASSFSPLETASYEQYF TGTGCCAGCAGTTTTTCCCCGTTGGAAACAGCCTCCTACGAGCAGTACTTC
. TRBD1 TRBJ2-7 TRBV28 CASSLEGARAYEQYF TGTGCCAGCAGTTTAGAGGGGGCGCGGGCCTACGAGCAGTACTTC
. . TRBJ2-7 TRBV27 CASSLDTSGTYEQYF TGTGCCAGCAGTTTGGATACCTCGGGGACCTACGAGCAGTACTTC
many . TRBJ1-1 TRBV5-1 CASSPIVTGGFTEAFF TGCGCCAGCAGCCCCATTGTTACAGGAGGGTTTACTGAAGCTTTCTTT
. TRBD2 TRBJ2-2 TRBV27 CASGLASGELFF TGTGCCAGTGGACTAGCCTCCGGGGAGCTGTTTTTT
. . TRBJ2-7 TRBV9 CASSVPRSRGKHSYEQYF TGTGCCAGCAGCGTCCCTAGAAGCAGGGGTAAGCATTCCTACGAGCAGTACTTC
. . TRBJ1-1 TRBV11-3 CASSLVGNTEAFF TGTGCCAGCAGCTTAGTCGGGAACACTGAAGCTTTCTTT
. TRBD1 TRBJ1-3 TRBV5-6 CASSFFYRGYPNTIYF TGTGCCAGCAGCTTCTTTTACAGGGGGTACCCGAACACCATATATTTT
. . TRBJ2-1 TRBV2 CASTGNEQFF TGTGCCAGTACCGGGAATGAGCAGTTCTTC
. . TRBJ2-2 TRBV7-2 CASSKDGWAGELFF TGTGCCAGCAGCAAAGATGGGTGGGCCGGGGAGCTGTTTTTT
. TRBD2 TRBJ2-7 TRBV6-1 CASSAPVAGGLGEQYF TGTGCCAGCAGTGCCCCAGTAGCGGGAGGGCTCGGCGAGCAGTACTTC
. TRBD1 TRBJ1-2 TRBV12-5 CASGFRTGGNNYGYTF TGTGCTAGTGGATTTAGGACAGGGGGCAACAACTATGGCTACACCTTC
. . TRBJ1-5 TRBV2 CASRAHDRSNQPQHF TGTGCCAGCAGAGCACACGACAGAAGCAATCAGCCCCAGCATTTT
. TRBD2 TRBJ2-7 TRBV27 CASSSLLAERLAYEQYF TGTGCCAGCAGTTCCCTCCTAGCGGAGAGACTTGCCTACGAGCAGTACTTC
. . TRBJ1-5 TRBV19 CASRDYGGQPQHF TGTGCCAGTCGGGATTATGGGGGACAGCCCCAGCATTTT
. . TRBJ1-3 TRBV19 CASQAYSGNTIYF TGTGCCAGTCAGGCCTACTCTGGAAACACCATATATTTT
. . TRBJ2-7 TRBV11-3 CASSSGDAFGDEQYF TGTGCCAGCAGCTCCGGAGATGCTTTCGGCGACGAGCAGTACTTC
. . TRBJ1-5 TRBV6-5 CASGTMSPQHF TGTGCCAGCGGCACCATGTCGCCCCAGCATTTT
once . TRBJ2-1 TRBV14 CASSLKAGSGSVF TGTGCCAGCAGCCTAAAAGCGGGCTCGGGATCGGTCTTC
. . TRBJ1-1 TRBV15 CATSRDGAGVAEAFF TGTGCCACCAGCAGAGATGGAGCAGGGGTGGCTGAAGCTTTCTTT
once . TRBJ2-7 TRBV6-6 CASRTINRDTEQYF TGTGCCAGCAGAACTATAAACAGGGACACCGAGCAGTACTTC
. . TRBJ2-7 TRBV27 CASSPDDSPYEQYF TGTGCCAGCAGCCCAGACGATTCCCCCTACGAGCAGTACTTC
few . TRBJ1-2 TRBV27 CASRREGPTNYGYTF TGTGCCAGCAGGAGGGAGGGGCCTACTAACTATGGCTACACCTTC
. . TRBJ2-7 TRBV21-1 CASSNTRGSEQYF TGTGCCAGCAGCAATACGAGGGGCAGCGAGCAGTACTTC
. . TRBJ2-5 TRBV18 CASSREETQYF TGTGCCAGCTCACGTGAGGAGACCCAGTACTTC